The 23 T cell receptor beta chains below come from one sample, sequenced in a study of metastatic and nonmetastatic thyroid tumors. The entire patient cohort was treatment-naive prior to thyroid surgery. TCRdb re-clonotyped the PCR reads through MiXCR. The sample includes about 26,000 clones, approximately 15% of them seen just once. The sample taken for sequencing was blood. These TCRs come from a female donor with papillary thyroid cancer or a benign thyroid nodule (not recorded which). Some clones in this sample may be carry-over from other donors' samples.

This clone was seen only a few times. A read error may be the cause here, since a much bigger clone is one base away. The V call is TRBV27, the J call TRBJ2-3; D remains ambiguous. CDR3 length equals 15 residues. Germline assignment: CDR1 MNHEY and CDR2 SMNVEV (reference sequence). V was cut by 3 bases and J by 0 bases, with 10 bases left in between. The CDR3 protein is CASSLRFLSTDTQYF. As DNA, the CDR3 is TGTGCCAGCAGTTTGCGGTTCCTTAGCACAGATACGCAGTATTTT.

This clone was observed many times. Other DNA sequences in this specimen translate into the identical CDR3. This sequence joins TRBV18 and TRBJ2-7, with 7 positions matching TRBD1. Unmatched junction bases numbered 9, after V lost 5 bases and J lost 5 bases. This CDR3 contains 14 residues. Germline CDR1 is KGHSH and CDR2 is LQKENI. The CDR3 DNA sequence: TGTGCCAGCTCAAGGTCCGTCACAGGGGACGAGCAGTACTTC. Protein product: CASSRSVTGDEQYF.

This clone occurred many times. The rearrangement joins TRBV7-2 to TRBJ1-2, with no clear D. V dropped 7 bases and J dropped 4 bases, with 13 bases sitting between them. The CDR3 length is 13 residues. Germline-derived CDR1 and CDR2 are SGHTA and FQGNSA. CDR3 coding DNA: TGTGCCAGCACCGAGGACGGATTCTATGGCTACACCTTC. This encodes CASTEDGFYGYTF.

At least ten counts were recorded for this clone. V usage is TRBV11-2 and J usage is TRBJ2-7; 9 nucleotides match TRBD1. Trimming removed 3 bases from V and 0 bases from J; junction bases left unmatched: 3. CDR1 is SGHAT and CDR2 is FQNNGV in the germline V gene. The CDR3 sequence is 15 residues long. The CDR3 DNA sequence: TGTGCCAGCAGCTTGACAGGGGGGAGCTCCTACGAGCAGTACTTC. It translates to CASSLTGGSSYEQYF. The full variable domain, in which reference TRBV11-2 and TRBJ2-7 provide the parts outside the CDR3, is EAGVAQSPRYKIIEKRQSVAFWCNPISGHATLYWYQQILGQGPKLLIQFQNNGVVDDSQLPKDRFSAERLKGVDSTLKIQPAKLEDSAVYLCASSLTGGSSYEQYFGPGTRLTVT.

By its share, this clone is medium-sized. The chain uses TRBV6-2 or TRBV6-3 and TRBJ2-7; 10 bases line up with TRBD1. J lost 0 bases, V lost 6 bases, and 5 bases had no gene match. The CDR3 is 15 amino acids. Germline V lookup: CDR1 MNHEY, CDR2 SVGEGT. CDR3 sequence: CASRLGTGVSYEQYF. The CDR3 region has the DNA TGTGCCAGCAGACTCGGGACAGGGGTCTCCTACGAGCAGTACTTC.

This clone turned up a few times. The chain combines TRBV6-1 with TRBJ2-1, with TRBD2 matching 14 bases. The CDR3 has 14 amino acids. The V gene's germline CDR1 is MNHNS and CDR2 SASEGT. The trim removed 4 bases at V and 13 bases at J, leaving 6 bases unmatched. In nucleotides, the CDR3 is TGTGCCAGCAGTGGGGGACTAGCGGGAGTGAGACAGTTCTTC. As protein: CASSGGLAGVRQFF.

The chain couples TRBV7-9 to TRBJ1-2; 8 bases agree with TRBD1. The CDR3 covers 15 residues. In germline, CDR1 is SEHNR, CDR2 FQNEAQ (reference sequence). Trimming cost V 5 bases and J 10 bases; bases outside gene matches: 15. CDR3 sequence reads: CASSPTLQGAAVYTF. The DNA of the CDR3 is TGTGCCAGCAGCCCGACCCTCCAGGGGGCGGCTGTCTACACCTTC. Variable domain in full (rest from reference TRBV7-9 and TRBJ1-2): DTGVSQNPRHKITKRGQNVTFRCDPISEHNRLYWYRQTLGQGPEFLTYFQNEAQLEKSRLLSDRFSAERPKGSFSTLEIQRTEQGDSAMYLCASSPTLQGAAVYTFGSGTRLTVV.

Many counts were recorded for this clone. A read error may be the cause here, since a much bigger clone is one base away. The chain recombines TRBV30 with TRBJ2-5; no reliable D call. CDR1 is GTSNPN and CDR2 is SVGIG in the germline V gene (reference sequence). V was shortened by 5 bases and J by 5 bases, with 12 bases between the two germline ends. This CDR3 contains 12 residues. CDR3 bases: TGTGCCTGGGGTAGCAGCTTGGAGACCCAGTACTTC. As protein: CAWGSSLETQYF.

Many counts were recorded for this clone. Here the CDR3 reads CATRQNNEQFF. CDR3 nucleotides: TGTGCCACCCGACAAAACAATGAGCAGTTCTTC. The chain joins TRBV24-1 to TRBJ2-1; D gene uncertain. The CDR3 extends over 11 amino acids. The germline V gene has CDR1 KGHDR and CDR2 SFDVKD. V was trimmed by 9 bases and J by 5 bases, leaving 7 bases between them.

This clone has ten or more counts. V gene TRBV24-1 combines with J gene TRBJ2-6; either TRBD1 or TRBD2 may supply D (5 bases each). Trimming cost V 9 bases and J 0 bases, with 17 bases left between them. CDR3 length: 17 residues. In germline, CDR1 is KGHDR, CDR2 SFDVKD. CDR3 sequence: CATGDGRDLSGANVLTF. As DNA, the CDR3 is TGTGCCACCGGAGACGGACGGGACCTCTCTGGGGCCAACGTCCTGACTTTC.

Turning to this clone: One end of the junction fails to match germline, which may point to a read error. The chain joins TRBV28 to TRBJ1-5; D ambiguous. Germline V lookup: CDR1 MDHEN, CDR2 SYDVKM. This CDR3 region has 13 residues. The CDR3 bases are TGTGCCAGCAGTTTAGGCAGCAAGCAGCCCCCGCATTTT. Protein: CASSLGSKQPPHF.

This clone was observed at least ten times. The J gene is TRBJ1-3, the V gene TRBV4-1; 7 bases are shared with TRBD1. The germline V gene encodes CDR1 MGHRA and CDR2 YSYEKL. CDR3 size: 17 residues. V lost 2 bases to trimming and J lost 0 bases; unmatched junction nucleotides: 7. CDR3 residues: CASSQPRQGSSGNTIYF. The CDR3 nucleotides read TGCGCCAGCAGCCAACCACGACAGGGTAGCTCTGGAAACACCATATATTTT.

This clone was observed at least ten times. The gene calls are TRBV9 and TRBJ2-5; TRBD1 agrees at 8 bases. From germline, CDR1 is SGDLS and CDR2 YYNGEE. CDR3 length: 14 residues. Losses at the gene ends were 4 bases for V and 5 bases for J; bases not matched to a gene: 7. CDR3 DNA: TGTGCCAGCAGCAGAGACAGGGGTCGGGAGACCCAGTACTTC. Its translation: CASSRDRGRETQYF.

A note on this clone: Its ends do not fully match the called genes, so a read error is possible. The sample holds other DNA sequences that translate to the same CDR3. The V call is TRBV19, the J call TRBJ2-3, with no clear D. The CDR3 runs 12 residues. CDR1 and CDR2 from the germline V gene are LNHDA and SQIVND (reference sequence). The CDR3 DNA sequence: TGTGCCAGTAGCACGTTCACAGATACGCAATATTTT. It codes for CASSTFTDTQYF.

This clone was detected ten times or more. V and J are TRBV4-3 and TRBJ2-3; D is ambiguous. The V end lost 3 bases, the J end lost 2 bases, and 3 bases lay between the germline ends. The germline V gene has CDR1 LGHNA and CDR2 YSLEER. This CDR3 spans 12 amino acids. This CDR3 reads CASSQDTDTQYF. CDR3 DNA: TGCGCCAGCAGCCAGGACACAGATACGCAGTATTTT.

The sample holds many counts of this clone. V usage is TRBV4-2 and J usage is TRBJ2-1; D may be TRBD1 (5 bases). Deletions cut 0 bases from V and 8 bases from J, with 8 bases between. CDR1 LGHNA and CDR2 YNFKEQ come from the germline V gene. There are 13 residues in the CDR3. CDR3 DNA sequence: TGTGCCAGCAGCCAAGACAGGGTGGATGAGCAGTTCTTC. Protein product: CASSQDRVDEQFF.

Concerning this clone: Possible read error: a much larger clone is one base away. The chain carries TRBV12-3 or TRBV12-4 and TRBJ2-7; 8 positions match TRBD1. The CDR3 consists of 12 residues. CDR3: CANRTGIGEQYF. For the CDR3, the DNA is TGCGCCAACAGGACAGGGATCGGCGAGCAGTACTTC.

In this sample, this clone turned up many times. The rearrangement links TRBV12-3 or TRBV12-4 to TRBJ2-1; 9 bases are a match to TRBD1. Trimming cost V 6 bases and J 8 bases; bases outside gene matches: 2. The CDR3 covers 12 residues. CDR3 DNA sequence: TGTGCCAGCAGGGGACAGGGCGATGAGCAGTTCTTC. This codes for CASRGQGDEQFF.

This clone was counted at least ten times. This chain joins TRBV2 and TRBJ2-1, with TRBD1 matching 9 bases. CDR3 length equals 16 residues. Germline CDR1 SNHLY, CDR2 FYNNEI. V lost 5 bases and J lost 4; bases outside the gene matches: 9. As DNA, the CDR3 is TGTGCCAGCAGTTACCAGGGACAGGGCGGATACAATGAGCAGTTCTTC. It specifies CASSYQGQGGYNEQFF.

This clone was observed many times. This rearrangement joins TRBV28 to TRBJ2-6; 7 positions match TRBD2. This CDR3 comprises 17 residues. CDR1 is MDHEN and CDR2 is SYDVKM in the germline V gene. J was trimmed by 2 bases and V by 4 bases; bases with no gene match: 8. This CDR3 reads CASSSVTSAAGANVLTF. The DNA for the CDR3 is TGTGCCAGCAGTTCCGTCACTAGCGCTGCTGGGGCCAACGTCCTGACTTTC.

By sample fraction, this clone is medium-sized. The chain uses TRBV4-3 and TRBJ2-7; 8 nucleotides match TRBD1. Unmatched junction bases numbered 6, after V lost 1 base and J lost 4 bases. The germline V gene has CDR1 LGHNA and CDR2 YSLEER. The CDR3 totals 15 residues. CDR3 protein: CASSQVRDRSYEQYF. Written as DNA, the CDR3 is TGCGCCAGCAGCCAAGTCCGGGACAGGTCTTACGAGCAGTACTTC.

The table lists this clone with a few counts. Since a much larger clone is just one base distant, this may be a read error. The gene calls are TRBV29-1 and TRBJ2-1; D not resolved. CDR1 and CDR2 from the germline V gene are SQVTM and ANQGSEA. CDR3 length equals 15 residues. CDR3 bases: TGCAGCGCTGAAGAAGCAGCGTTAAGAAGTGGTGAGCAGTTCTTC. Protein product: CSAEEAALRSGEQFF.

This clone was counted ten times or more. The chain uses TRBV11-3 and TRBJ2-1; TRBD1 matches 7 bases. Per the germline V gene, CDR1 is SGHNT and CDR2 is YENEEA. CDR3 length equals 17 residues. Trimming took 5 bases from V and 0 from J; bases not matched to a gene: 10. The CDR3 coding sequence is TGTGCCAGCAGCCCCCGACAGGGACAGCGCTCCTACAATGAGCAGTTCTTC. Translating gives CASSPRQGQRSYNEQFF.